The clone carrying this T cell receptor beta chain was found a few times. Its antigen remains unidentified. The data originate from a study of blood T cells in healthy people across ages. Points from the study as a whole: Strongly correlated with naive T cell percentage was TCR beta diversity.

Next came a second PCR, run for 7 to 11 cycles, which used a sample-barcoded 5' primer along with a J-beta primer mix. Each cDNA molecule received a tag from a template-switch adaptor that had 12 random nucleotides. TCRdb passed the 5' RACE reads through MiXCR, listing each CDR3 protein once. The sample lists 980,000 or so distinct CDR3 sequences, around 48% occurring once. J was trimmed by 1 base and V by 4 bases; bases with no gene match: 3. The CDR3 is 14 residues long. This chain connects TRBV12-3 or TRBV12-4 to TRBJ2-5; 7 nucleotides align to TRBD1. The receptor was derived from a young man in good health. What was sequenced was blood. The CDR3 spells CASSSTGSQETQYF. In DNA form, the CDR3 reads TGTGCCAGCAGTTCGACAGGGTCCCAAGAGACCCAGTACTTC.